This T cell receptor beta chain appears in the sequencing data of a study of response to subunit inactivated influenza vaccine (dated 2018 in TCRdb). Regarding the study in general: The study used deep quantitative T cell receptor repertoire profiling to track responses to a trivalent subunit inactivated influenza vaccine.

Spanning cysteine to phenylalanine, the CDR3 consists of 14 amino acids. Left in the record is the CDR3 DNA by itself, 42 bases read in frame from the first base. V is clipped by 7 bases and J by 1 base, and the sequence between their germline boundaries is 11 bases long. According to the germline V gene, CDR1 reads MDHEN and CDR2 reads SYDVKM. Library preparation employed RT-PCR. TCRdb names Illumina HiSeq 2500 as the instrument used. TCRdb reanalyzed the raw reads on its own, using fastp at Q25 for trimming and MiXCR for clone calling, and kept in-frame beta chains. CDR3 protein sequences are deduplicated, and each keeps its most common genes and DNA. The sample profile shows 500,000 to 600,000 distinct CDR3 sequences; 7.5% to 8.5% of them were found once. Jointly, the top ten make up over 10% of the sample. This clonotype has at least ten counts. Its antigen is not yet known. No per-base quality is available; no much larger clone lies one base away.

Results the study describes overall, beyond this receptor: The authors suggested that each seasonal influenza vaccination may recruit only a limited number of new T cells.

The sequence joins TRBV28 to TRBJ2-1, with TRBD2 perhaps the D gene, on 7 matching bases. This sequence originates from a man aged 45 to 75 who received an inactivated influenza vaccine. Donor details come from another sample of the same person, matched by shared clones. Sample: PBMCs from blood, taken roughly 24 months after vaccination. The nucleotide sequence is TGTGCCAGCAAAGGGGGGGGATCCTACAATGAGCAGTTCTTC. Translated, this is CASKGGGSYNEQFF.